This T cell receptor beta chain is drawn from a study of blood T cell repertoires in COVID-19. Whole-study context: There were acute and convalescent COVID-19 samples, and they came from the United States, Italy and Spain. In each case, the material was cDNA or gDNA derived from T cells, B-cell-depleted T cells, or PBMCs.

With 0 bases removed from V and 3 bases from J, the gap between germline ends came to 15 bases. The CDR3 has 16 amino acids. In the authors' methods: Estimates of nucleated cell counts were drawn from the amplification of reference gene primers. This table comes from immunoSEQ multiplex PCR, and its TCRdb copy is limited to in-frame clones, with some not included. Clone size and the V and J calls come from that table; the DNA yielded D and trimming. The data contain 60,000 to 70,000 clones, approximately 86% of them singletons. The sample taken for sequencing was peripheral blood. The chain links TRBV23-1 to TRBJ2-7; maybe TRBD1 (6 bases). TRBV23-1 is marked as an open reading frame, function uncertain. This TCR came from a woman aged 55-70 years with acute or convalescent COVID-19. CDR3 coding DNA: TGCGCCAGCAGTCAATCTAGGGGACATCTAAGCTACGAGCAGTACTTC. Its protein product is CASSQSRGHLSYEQYF.